Each of the 27 T cell receptor beta chains below was sequenced from the same sample in a study of long-term antiretroviral therapy in people with HIV. The immunoSEQ assay was v3.0, run at survey level. Measured with immunoSEQ multiplex PCR; TCRdb has only the in-frame clones, and not every one. Of about 29,000 clones in the sample, approximately 93% are singletons; the top ten hold about a tenth. The starting material was unsorted PBMCs, obtained 6.2 years after starting antiretroviral therapy. The receptors derive from a man aged 40-49 years with HIV.

The V gene is TRBV19, the J gene TRBJ1-3; possible D gene TRBD1, 6 bases. Germline lookup yields CDR1 LNHDA and CDR2 SQIVND (reference sequence). This CDR3 spans 17 amino acids. The V end was cut by 6 bases, the J end by 1 base, with 19 bases between. The CDR3 spells CASSRRDGQLSGNTIYF. The CDR3 DNA reads as TGTGCCAGTAGCCGACGGGATGGACAGCTATCTGGAAACACCATATATTTT.

This clone was counted once. The CDR3 nucleotides are TGTGCCAGCAGTCCATTGAGGGGGGCCCTTAATGAAAAACTGTTTTTT. This encodes CASSPLRGALNEKLFF. The V gene is TRBV28, the J gene TRBJ1-4; D perhaps matches TRBD1 (6 bases). The V end lost 5 bases, the J end lost 4 bases, and 17 bases lay between the germline ends. Germline CDR1 reads MDHEN; CDR2 reads SYDVKM. This CDR3 region has 16 residues.

The V and J genes are TRBV14 and TRBJ1-2; perhaps TRBD1 as D (6 bases). The germline CDR1 and CDR2 sequences are SGHDN and FVKESK. V was shortened by 0 bases and J by 6 bases, with 17 bases between the two germline ends. The CDR3 has 16 residues. DNA for the CDR3: TGTGCCAGCAGCCAAGAGTACGGGGGCCCTTCGGATGGCTACACCTTC. This translates into CASSQEYGGPSDGYTF. The complete variable domain, with remaining parts taken from reference TRBV14 and TRBJ1-2, reads EAGVTQFPSHSVIEKGQTVTLRCDPISGHDNLYWYRRVMGKEIKFLLHFVKESKQDESGMPNNRFLAERTGGTYSTLKVQPAELEDSGVYFCASSQEYGGPSDGYTFGSGTRLTVV.

The J gene is TRBJ2-7, the V gene TRBV5-1, with 9 bases identical to TRBD2. Losses at the gene ends were 0 bases for V and 4 bases for J; bases not matched to a gene: 5. Germline V gene lookup returns CDR1 SGHRS and CDR2 YFSETQ. The CDR3 is 15 amino acids. The CDR3: CASSLGAGGPYEQYF. In nucleotides, the CDR3 is TGCGCCAGCAGCTTGGGTGCGGGAGGGCCGTACGAGCAGTACTTC.

The V and J genes are TRBV11-2 and TRBJ2-1, with TRBD1 matching over 9 bases. Germline values: CDR1 SGHAT, CDR2 FQNNGV. J was trimmed by 6 bases and V by 5 bases; bases with no gene match: 5. The CDR3 has 14 amino acids. CDR3 nucleotide sequence: TGTGCCAGCAGCGGGGACAGGGTGGGCAATGAGCAGTTCTTC. Translated, it gives CASSGDRVGNEQFF.

The chain uses TRBV19 and TRBJ1-5; D gene uncertain. This CDR3 spans 15 amino acids. CDR1 and CDR2 from the germline V gene are LNHDA and SQIVND (reference sequence). With 10 bases removed from V and 0 bases from J, the gap between germline ends came to 16 bases. The CDR3 DNA reads TGTGCCACCCGTACAGAGTTAGATAGCAATCAGCCCCAGCATTTT. This sequence encodes CATRTELDSNQPQHF.

The rearrangement joins TRBV6-5 to TRBJ2-3; 9 bases agree with TRBD2. V lost 6 bases, J lost 2 bases, and 6 bases stayed unmatched. The CDR3 has 15 residues. Germline loops: CDR1 MNHEY, CDR2 SVGAGI. Written as DNA, the CDR3 is TGTGCCAGCAGGCGTGGCGGGGGGGCCACAGATACGCAGTATTTT. The encoded protein is CASRRGGGATDTQYF.

The V and J genes are TRBV6-4 and TRBJ1-1, with TRBD1 matching 11 bases. V trimming: 6 bases; J trimming: 10 bases; junction bases outside the gene matches: 7. This CDR3 has 13 residues. CDR1 MRHNA and CDR2 SNTAGT come from the germline V gene. For the CDR3, the DNA is TGTGCCAGCAGCGCGGACAGGGGGCGATCAGCTTTCTTT. Residues: CASSADRGRSAFF.

The chain's CDR3 is CASSLRTGNQPQHF. In DNA form, the CDR3 reads TGTGCCAGCAGTCTCCGGACAGGCAATCAGCCCCAGCATTTT. V gene TRBV27 combines with J gene TRBJ1-5; D might be TRBD1 (6 bases). The CDR3 sequence is 14 residues long. Germline assignment: CDR1 MNHEY and CDR2 SMNVEV (reference sequence). Trimming stripped 5 bases from V and 2 bases from J, with 10 bases between.

V is TRBV6-5 and J is TRBJ2-7; D might be TRBD2 (6 bases). CDR1 MNHEY and CDR2 SVGAGI come from the germline V gene. CDR3 length equals 11 residues. V lost 4 bases and J lost 11, with 12 bases in between. The CDR3 region has the DNA TGTGCCAGCAGTTTTGGCCCGGGGGAGTACTTC. Protein: CASSFGPGEYF.

V and J are TRBV29-1 and TRBJ2-5; D is perhaps TRBD2 (5 bases). The CDR3 sequence is 12 residues long. V lost 4 bases and J 7 bases, leaving 13 bases between the germline ends. Per the germline V gene, CDR1 is SQVTM and CDR2 is ANQGSEA. CDR3 sequence (DNA): TGCAGCGTTGGTTACCAGGAGGCGACCCAGTACTTC. It yields the protein CSVGYQEATQYF.

The chain is built from TRBV19 and TRBJ2-5; 10 nucleotides agree with TRBD2. This CDR3 comprises 16 residues. V dropped 5 bases and J dropped 1; count of bases not matched to a gene: 7. Germline CDR1 reads LNHDA; CDR2 reads SQIVND (reference sequence). The CDR3 spells CASSPGLAVTQETQYF. The CDR3, as DNA: TGTGCCAGTAGTCCAGGACTAGCGGTGACCCAAGAGACCCAGTACTTC. Full variable domain (remainder filled in from reference TRBV19 and TRBJ2-5): DGGITQSPKYLFRKEGQNVTLSCEQNLNHDAMYWYRQDPGQGLRLIYYSQIVNDFQKGDIAEGYSVSREKKESFPLTVTSAQKNPTAFYLCASSPGLAVTQETQYFGPGTRLLVL.

This clone appeared a few times. The genes are TRBV9 and TRBJ2-5; D might be TRBD1 (6 bases). The germline V gene has CDR1 SGDLS and CDR2 YYNGEE. Trimming pared 3 bases from V and 7 bases from J, leaving 16 bases between. This CDR3 comprises 14 residues. CDR3 in amino acids: CASSATGLSWTQYF. Here the CDR3 DNA reads TGTGCCAGCAGCGCTACAGGGTTATCTTGGACCCAGTACTTC.

The chain uses TRBV9 and TRBJ2-3; tentative D call: TRBD2 (6 bases). The CDR3 is 15 residues long. CDR1 and CDR2 (germline): SGDLS, YYNGEE. V dropped 4 bases and J dropped 2 bases, with 14 bases sitting between them. CDR3 nucleotide sequence: TGTGCCAGCAGCTCACCTAGCGAGTCCACAGATACGCAGTATTTT. Translating gives CASSSPSESTDTQYF.

V usage is TRBV30 and J usage is TRBJ2-7, with 10 bases identical to TRBD1. The length of the CDR3 is 14 residues. Trimming removed 5 bases from V and 4 bases from J; junction bases left unmatched: 8. Germline CDR1 is GTSNPN and CDR2 is SVGIG (reference sequence). Here the CDR3 DNA reads TGTGCCTGGGGATCCGGGACAGGGGTGTACGAGCAGTACTTC. It yields the protein CAWGSGTGVYEQYF.

The V and J genes are TRBV14 and TRBJ1-2; D gene ambiguous. V was clipped by 0 bases and J by 1 base, with 3 bases between them. The CDR3 has 13 amino acids. The germline CDR1 and CDR2 sequences are SGHDN and FVKESK. The CDR3 region has the DNA TGTGCCAGCAGCCAAGAGTTTAACTATGGCTACACCTTC. The encoded protein is CASSQEFNYGYTF.

The chain is built from TRBV11-1 and TRBJ1-1, with TRBD1 as a possible D gene (6 bases). This CDR3 region has 15 residues. V was trimmed by 5 bases and J by 1 base, leaving 14 bases between them. Germline lookup yields CDR1 SGHAT and CDR2 FQDESV (reference sequence). CDR3 loop: CASSASGQPNTEAFF. The CDR3 bases are TGTGCCAGCAGCGCGTCCGGACAGCCGAACACTGAAGCTTTCTTT.

The chain links TRBV10-3 to TRBJ2-7, with 8 bases lining up with TRBD2. The CDR3 extends over 13 amino acids. Germline values: CDR1 ENHRY, CDR2 SYGVKD. The CDR3 DNA is TGTGCGGGAGGAAGCGGGGGAACCTACGAGCAGTACTTC. Residues: CAGGSGGTYEQYF.

The V call is TRBV15, the J call TRBJ2-3; 7 bases agree with TRBD2. Losses at the gene ends were 3 bases for V and 8 bases for J; bases not matched to a gene: 8. The CDR3 is 14 residues long. Germline V gene data show CDR1 as LNHNV and CDR2 as YYDKDF (reference sequence). CDR3 DNA: TGTGCCACCAGCAGTCCGACTAGCTCGGGTACGCAGTATTTT. It codes for CATSSPTSSGTQYF.

The rearrangement uses TRBV6-6 and TRBJ1-4; a possible D gene is TRBD1 (5 bases). The CDR3 covers 12 residues. In germline, CDR1 is MNHNY, CDR2 SVGAGI (reference sequence). V was clipped by 11 bases and J by 2 bases, with 9 bases between them. The CDR3 DNA reads TGTGCCGTCGCAGGGACTAATGAAAAACTGTTTTTT. It specifies CAVAGTNEKLFF.

V and J are TRBV18 and TRBJ1-3, with TRBD1 matching 8 bases. V lost 0 bases to trimming and J lost 8 bases; unmatched junction nucleotides: 9. The CDR3 has 16 residues. Germline values: CDR1 KGHSH, CDR2 LQKENI. CDR3 in amino acids: CASSPPITGGSDTIYF. The CDR3 nucleotides read TGTGCCAGCTCACCACCTATCACAGGGGGTTCGGACACCATATATTTT.

This clone was observed once. This chain joins TRBV11-2 and TRBJ2-1; weak D call: TRBD2 (5 bases). V was trimmed by 5 bases and J by 5 bases, leaving 19 bases between them. Germline assignment: CDR1 SGHAT and CDR2 FQNNGV. This CDR3 region has 16 residues. The DNA of the CDR3 is TGTGCCAGCAGCCCATCCCCCGGGATACAACACAATGAGCAGTTCTTC. Translated: CASSPSPGIQHNEQFF.

This chain connects TRBV29-1 to TRBJ2-1; 8 nucleotides match TRBD1. The germline gives CDR1 SQVTM, CDR2 ANQGSEA. The junction had 5 bases not matched to a gene; V was cut back by 4 bases and J by 12 bases. The CDR3 contains 11 residues. CDR3 in amino acids: CSVGDRSRQFF. In nucleotides, the CDR3 is TGCAGCGTTGGGGACAGGTCTAGGCAGTTCTTC.

The V call is TRBV5-8, the J call TRBJ1-2; 7 bases match TRBD1. Germline V gene sequence: CDR1 SGHTS, CDR2 YDEGEE. This CDR3 is 16 amino acids long. Trimming cost V 4 bases and J 2 bases; bases outside gene matches: 11. CDR3 protein: CASSPNRGQPNYGYTF. CDR3 in DNA: TGTGCCAGCAGCCCGAACCGGGGACAGCCCAACTATGGCTACACCTTC. Variable domain in full (rest from reference TRBV5-8 and TRBJ1-2): EAGVTQSPTHLIKTRGQQATLRCSPISGHTSVYWYQQALGLGLQFLLWYDEGEERNRGNFPPRFSGRQFPNYSSELNVNALELEDSALYLCASSPNRGQPNYGYTFGSGTRLTVV.

V and J are TRBV19 and TRBJ1-2, with no clear D. The CDR3 has 13 residues. Trimming took 7 bases from V and 8 from J, leaving 17 bases between them. From germline, CDR1 is LNHDA and CDR2 SQIVND (reference sequence). CDR3 coding DNA: TGTGCCAGTACCACCGAGGAGGTGGGAGGCTACACCTTC. Amino acid sequence: CASTTEEVGGYTF. Full variable domain (outside the CDR3, taken from reference TRBV19 and TRBJ1-2): DGGITQSPKYLFRKEGQNVTLSCEQNLNHDAMYWYRQDPGQGLRLIYYSQIVNDFQKGDIAEGYSVSREKKESFPLTVTSAQKNPTAFYLCASTTEEVGGYTFGSGTRLTVV.

The sample holds a few counts of this clone. The chain recombines TRBV7-8 with TRBJ1-3; D is unresolved. Trimming left V 3 bases short and J 4 bases short, with 13 bases between. This CDR3 is 15 amino acids long. Germline V gene lookup returns CDR1 SGHVS and CDR2 FQNEAQ. CDR3 coding DNA: TGTGCCAGCAGCTTGTTATCCGGGTTAGGAAACACCATATATTTT. This sequence encodes CASSLLSGLGNTIYF.

The gene calls are TRBV29-1 and TRBJ1-1; unclear D gene. This CDR3 is built from 12 residues. Germline lookup yields CDR1 SQVTM and CDR2 ANQGSEA. The V gene lost 4 bases and the J gene lost 1 base, with 7 bases spanning the gap. This chain's CDR3 is CSVVRGNTEAFF. CDR3 DNA: TGCAGCGTTGTTCGAGGGAACACTGAAGCTTTCTTT.